This entry lists 30 T cell receptor beta chains sequenced from one sample in a study of OX40 agonist ivuxolimab in advanced cancers. Sequencing was performed with immunoSEQ multiplex PCR; in TCRdb, only in-frame clones are kept and a portion is missing. The table records approximately 60,000 clones, approximately 90% of them present only once. Sequenced material: CD4+ or CD8+ T cells sorted from blood, taken in a trial of the OX40 agonist ivuxolimab. These receptors were obtained from an adult with an advanced solid tumor such as melanoma, head and neck, liver or kidney cancer.

Worth noting for this clone: The CDR3 does not close with the conserved phenylalanine or tryptophan, likely indicating a read error. The DNA is left out, because the CDR3 cannot be placed on it with certainty; the CDR3 is given as TCRdb lists it. The chain combines TRBV7-2 with TRBJ1-2. The CDR3 is 13 residues long, counting both termini. The germline gives CDR1 SGHTA, CDR2 FQGNSA. The CDR3 loop reads CASSLRRGGHPFV.

The gene calls are TRBV19 and TRBJ2-7, with D uncertain. The CDR3 is 14 amino acids. CDR1 is LNHDA, CDR2 SQIVND, per germline (reference sequence). The V gene lost 6 bases and the J gene lost 2 bases, with 14 bases spanning the gap. CDR3 DNA sequence: TGTGCCAGTAGCCCCTTTATGGGAACCTACGAGCAGTACTTC. Encoded protein: CASSPFMGTYEQYF.

The rearrangement joins TRBV7-2 to TRBJ1-1; TRBD1 agrees at 8 bases. Unmatched junction bases numbered 5, after V lost 5 bases and J lost 0 bases. The CDR3 has 15 amino acids. Germline V lookup: CDR1 SGHTA, CDR2 FQGNSA. The CDR3 DNA reads TGTGCCAGCAGCCGGGACAGGAGTTTGAACACTGAAGCTTTCTTT. This encodes CASSRDRSLNTEAFF.

The V and J genes are TRBV6-1 and TRBJ2-5, with a tentative D call TRBD2 (6 bases). V lost 5 bases to trimming and J lost 4 bases, with 11 bases between them. The length of the CDR3 is 13 residues. Germline V gives CDR1 MNHNS, CDR2 SASEGT. DNA of the CDR3: TGTGCCAGCAGTCTTAGCGGAGGAGAGACCCAGTACTTC. Its translation is CASSLSGGETQYF.

The chain combines TRBV6-1 with TRBJ1-2; 7 nucleotides agree with TRBD1. Trimming at V came to 8 bases and at J to 3 bases, leaving 3 bases not matched to a gene. Germline V gene data show CDR1 as MNHNS and CDR2 as SASEGT. The CDR3 has 12 residues. The CDR3 region is CASVDRDYGYTF. In nucleotides, the CDR3 is TGTGCCAGCGTCGACAGGGACTATGGCTACACCTTC.

This clone was observed a single time. The rearrangement links TRBV29-1 to TRBJ2-1; D might be TRBD1 (6 bases). V lost 0 bases and J 4 bases, leaving 13 bases between the germline ends. Germline V gene lookup returns CDR1 SQVTM and CDR2 ANQGSEA. CDR3 length: 15 residues. In DNA form, the CDR3 reads TGCAGCGTTGAAGACTCAGGGGCACATTACAATGAGCAGTTCTTC. Encoded protein: CSVEDSGAHYNEQFF.

CDR3 sequence (DNA): TGCGCCAGCAGTGAGTCCGCCATAACAGGGGGCCCGCAGTTCTCCTACGAGCAGTACTTC. Encoded protein: CASSESAITGGPQFSYEQYF. The chain links TRBV10-1 to TRBJ2-7, with 9 bases matching TRBD1. This CDR3 has 20 amino acids. Germline trimming cut 0 bases from V and 0 bases from J; bases unmatched to any gene: 15. Germline CDR1 reads WNHNN; CDR2 reads SYGVQD (reference sequence).

The gene calls are TRBV7-9 and TRBJ1-1; D perhaps matches TRBD1 (5 bases). Germline CDR1 is SEHNR and CDR2 is FQNEAQ (reference sequence). V was cut by 1 base and J by 6 bases, with 12 bases left in between. The CDR3 is 14 residues long. DNA for the CDR3: TGTGCCAGCAGCTTAGGGGGCTTGTCCGCTGAAGCTTTCTTT. It is translated as CASSLGGLSAEAFF.

CDR3 DNA: TGTGCCAGTAGCCTAGCGGGAGGGGACGAGCAGTACTTC. As protein: CASSLAGGDEQYF. The gene calls are TRBV19 and TRBJ2-7, with TRBD2 identical over 12 bases. This CDR3 is 13 amino acids long. Germline trimming cut 6 bases from V and 5 bases from J; bases unmatched to any gene: 2. Germline lookup yields CDR1 LNHDA and CDR2 SQIVND (reference sequence).

Here the CDR3 reads CASTTWDRGEVGYTF. CDR3 coding DNA: TGTGCCAGCACGACTTGGGACAGGGGTGAGGTTGGCTACACCTTC. The chain couples TRBV27 to TRBJ1-2; 10 bases agree with TRBD1. Looked up from germline, CDR1 is MNHEY and CDR2 is SMNVEV (reference sequence). The CDR3 has 15 residues. The J segment lost 7 bases and the V segment lost 7 bases, leaving 12 bases of the junction unmatched.

In its sample, this clone is medium-sized (0.01 to 0.1%). This sequence joins TRBV4-1 and TRBJ2-7; possibly TRBD1 for D (5 bases). CDR1 MGHRA and CDR2 YSYEKL come from the germline V gene. The CDR3 spans 17 residues. Trimming cost V 0 bases and J 8 bases, with 23 bases left between them. CDR3 sequence reads: CASSQDRTPGRDIKQYF. Here the CDR3 DNA reads TGCGCCAGCAGCCAAGATAGGACACCCGGCAGAGATATCAAGCAGTACTTC.

A single count supports this clone. The chain employs TRBV11-3 and TRBJ2-1; 10 bases map to TRBD1. Trimming took 6 bases from V and 8 from J; bases not matched to a gene: 10. The CDR3 covers 15 residues. CDR1 is SGHNT and CDR2 is YENEEA in the germline V gene. CDR3 in DNA: TGTGCCAGCAGTCCCGGGACAGGGGTCTTCGATGAGCAGTTCTTC. Translating gives CASSPGTGVFDEQFF.

The V gene is TRBV7-9, the J gene TRBJ2-7; D call uncertain. This CDR3 is 12 amino acids long. In germline, CDR1 is SEHNR, CDR2 FQNEAQ (reference sequence). The V and J ends lost 6 bases and 3 bases respectively, with 9 bases between them. The CDR3 DNA is TGTGCCAGCAGTCCTCGGAGCTACGAGCAGTACTTC. It codes for CASSPRSYEQYF.

The chain couples TRBV5-1 to TRBJ2-2; D gene uncertain. Germline V gene lookup returns CDR1 SGHRS and CDR2 YFSETQ. This CDR3 is 15 amino acids long. The V gene lost 1 base and the J gene lost 5 bases, with 12 bases spanning the gap. CDR3 bases: TGCGCCAGCAGCTTGAACCGGAGACCTACCGGGGAGCTGTTTTTT. It specifies CASSLNRRPTGELFF.

V and J are TRBV5-1 and TRBJ2-5, with 9 bases lining up with TRBD1. The CDR3 has 14 residues. Trimming took 4 bases from V and 2 from J; bases not matched to a gene: 3. CDR1 SGHRS and CDR2 YFSETQ come from the germline V gene. CDR3 region: CASSPGQGQETQYF. For the CDR3, the DNA is TGCGCCAGCAGCCCTGGACAGGGGCAAGAGACCCAGTACTTC.

The chain carries TRBV13 and TRBJ2-5; no definite D call. Deletions cut 3 bases from V and 1 base from J, with 0 bases between. Germline CDR1 PRHDT, CDR2 FYEKMQ (reference sequence). The CDR3 is made up of 11 amino acids. CDR3 in amino acids: CASSFQETQYF. The CDR3 DNA is TGTGCCAGCAGCTTCCAAGAGACCCAGTACTTC.

This clone was seen a handful of times. The J gene is TRBJ2-2, the V gene TRBV9, with a weak D call TRBD2 (6 bases). CDR1 is SGDLS and CDR2 is YYNGEE in the germline V gene. Trimming took 2 bases from V and 1 from J, leaving 9 bases between them. CDR3 length equals 15 residues. The CDR3 bases are TGTGCCAGCAGCGTTAGCGGAGTGAACACCGGGGAGCTGTTTTTT. Amino acid sequence: CASSVSGVNTGELFF.

The chain has TRBV11-2 and TRBJ2-3, with 8 bases fitting TRBD2. With V trimmed by 3 bases and J by 8 bases, 7 bases remained unmatched. CDR1 and CDR2 from the germline V gene are SGHAT and FQNNGV. This CDR3 comprises 14 residues. DNA of the CDR3: TGTGCCAGCAGCTTTGGCGGGGGGCAAGGTACGCAGTATTTT. Its protein is CASSFGGGQGTQYF. The full variable domain, with the rest looked up from reference TRBV11-2 and TRBJ2-3, is EAGVAQSPRYKIIEKRQSVAFWCNPISGHATLYWYQQILGQGPKLLIQFQNNGVVDDSQLPKDRFSAERLKGVDSTLKIQPAKLEDSAVYLCASSFGGGQGTQYFGPGTRLTVL.

This chain uses TRBV11-3 with TRBJ2-5; TRBD2 matches at 8 bases. Per germline, CDR1 SGHNT and CDR2 YENEEA. J lost 11 bases, V lost 4 bases, and 18 bases had no gene match. The CDR3 contains 16 residues. CDR3 protein: CASSSRLASEKKPQYF. In nucleotides, the CDR3 is TGTGCCAGCAGCTCAAGACTAGCGAGTGAGAAAAAACCACAGTACTTC. The variable domain in full, with the rest retrieved from reference TRBV11-3 and TRBJ2-5, is EAGVVQSPRYKIIEKKQPVAFWCNPISGHNTLYWYLQNLGQGPELLIRYENEEAVDDSQLPKDRFSAERLKGVDSTLKIQPAELGDSAVYLCASSSRLASEKKPQYFGPGTRLLVL.

The chain links TRBV2 to TRBJ2-4, with D uncertain. Trimming shortened V by 4 bases and J by 5 bases, and 9 bases separated the two germline ends. In germline, CDR1 is SNHLY, CDR2 FYNNEI. This CDR3 spans 13 amino acids. The CDR3 region is CASSVFSQNIQYF. CDR3 DNA: TGTGCCAGCAGTGTTTTCTCCCAAAACATTCAGTACTTC.

This chain links TRBV29-1 with TRBJ1-1; D is ambiguous. This CDR3 contains 12 residues. V lost 3 bases to trimming and J lost 5 bases, with 10 bases between them. CDR1 is SQVTM, CDR2 ANQGSEA, per germline. This CDR3 reads CSVDGEVTEAFF. In DNA form, the CDR3 reads TGCAGCGTTGACGGAGAGGTGACTGAAGCTTTCTTT.

This chain joins TRBV29-1 and TRBJ2-2; unclear D gene. Germline CDR1 reads SQVTM; CDR2 reads ANQGSEA. Trimming pared 4 bases from V and 6 bases from J, leaving 12 bases between. CDR3 size: 13 residues. CDR3 amino acids: CSVVGDGAGELFF. CDR3 sequence (DNA): TGCAGCGTTGTAGGAGATGGTGCCGGGGAGCTGTTTTTT.

V gene TRBV5-5 combines with J gene TRBJ2-7, with TRBD1 identical over 9 bases. V lost 3 bases to trimming and J lost 6 bases; unmatched junction nucleotides: 7. Germline values: CDR1 SGHKS, CDR2 YYEKEE (reference sequence). This CDR3 spans 14 amino acids. In DNA, the CDR3 is TGTGCCAGCAGCTACCGACAGGGGGGCACCGAGCAGTACTTC. Translating gives CASSYRQGGTEQYF.

The V call is TRBV4-3, the J call TRBJ1-4, with D possibly TRBD1 on 5 matching bases. The V gene's germline CDR1 is LGHNA and CDR2 YSLEER. V was shortened by 1 base and J by 8 bases, with 14 bases between the two germline ends. CDR3 length: 15 amino acids. The CDR3 sequence: CASSQVRSGTEKLFF. In nucleotides, the CDR3 is TGCGCCAGCAGCCAAGTTAGGTCAGGGACGGAAAAACTGTTTTTT.

This CDR3 reads CASKPSTPTHNNEQFF. The CDR3 DNA follows: TGTGCCAGCAAGCCTTCGACCCCAACACACAACAATGAGCAGTTCTTC. This sequence joins TRBV27 and TRBJ2-1, with D unclear. Trimming removed 7 bases from V and 5 bases from J, with 21 bases in between. Germline-derived CDR1 and CDR2 are MNHEY and SMNVEV (reference sequence). The CDR3 consists of 16 residues.

The rearrangement joins TRBV27 to TRBJ2-3, with D perhaps TRBD1 or TRBD2 (5 bases each). Germline CDR1 is MNHEY and CDR2 is SMNVEV (reference sequence). Trimming removed 5 bases from V and 2 bases from J, with 8 bases in between. This CDR3 spans 13 amino acids. The chain's CDR3 is CASSTGATDTQYF. The CDR3 DNA is TGTGCCAGCAGTACCGGGGCCACAGATACGCAGTATTTT.

This chain joins TRBV7-7 and TRBJ2-2, with TRBD1 matching over 9 bases. This CDR3 region has 15 residues. The germline gives CDR1 SSHAT, CDR2 FNYEAQ (reference sequence). The V and J ends lost 1 base and 6 bases, in that order; junction bases with no gene match: 3. As DNA, the CDR3 is TGTGCCAGCAGCTTAGTGGACAGGGGATCCGGGGAGCTGTTTTTT. Its protein product is CASSLVDRGSGELFF.

CDR3 region: CAIGTSGRAVDTQYF. The CDR3 nucleotides are TGTGCCATCGGAACTAGCGGGAGGGCCGTAGATACGCAGTATTTT. This chain links TRBV10-3 with TRBJ2-3, with 13 bases fitting TRBD2. Germline values: CDR1 ENHRY, CDR2 SYGVKD. The CDR3 runs 15 residues. Germline trimming cut 8 bases from V and 5 bases from J; bases unmatched to any gene: 7.

The chain links TRBV4-1 to TRBJ2-7; 9 nucleotides match TRBD1. This CDR3 is 14 amino acids long. Trimming removed 0 bases from V and 7 bases from J; junction bases left unmatched: 4. CDR1 and CDR2 from the germline V gene are MGHRA and YSYEKL. This CDR3 is CASSQEQGAREQYF. CDR3 coding DNA: TGCGCCAGCAGCCAAGAACAGGGGGCGAGGGAGCAGTACTTC.

The genes are TRBV6-1 and TRBJ2-1, with 11 bases aligning to TRBD2. This CDR3 has 15 amino acids. J gave up 5 bases and V 3 bases, and 3 bases lay outside the gene matches. From germline, CDR1 is MNHNS and CDR2 SASEGT. CDR3 sequence reads: CASSELAGGNNEQFF. CDR3 DNA: TGTGCCAGCAGTGAGCTAGCGGGAGGCAACAATGAGCAGTTCTTC.